This passage covers 20 T cell receptor beta chains from one sample sequenced in a study of tumor and adjacent non-tumor tissue in lung cancer. RNA was extracted from bulk tissue without any cell sorting. This non-tumor lung sample came from over 3 cm beyond the tumor edge. TCRbeta libraries were built with three rounds of nested PCR, modified from ARM-PCR. TCRdb reprocessed the multiplex PCR reads with MiXCR, giving one entry per CDR3 protein. The sample yields over 80,000 distinct CDR3 sequences, more than 80% seen once. Material: distant non-tumor lung tissue. The receptor source for this set is a man between 60 and 75 years old with small cell lung cancer.

About this clonotype itself: A much bigger clone sits one base away, suggesting this may be a read error. V is TRBV5-1 and J is TRBJ2-3; a possible D gene is TRBD2 (5 bases). Germline lookup yields CDR1 SGHRS and CDR2 YFSETQ. The CDR3 spans 15 residues. Trimming stripped 8 bases from V and 4 bases from J, with 20 bases between. CDR3 protein: CARSLGAGHSDTQYF. The CDR3 DNA reads TGCGCCAGGAGCCTGGGCGCGGGCCACTCAGATACGCAGTATTTT.

The rearrangement uses TRBV24-1 and TRBJ1-1; tentatively, D is TRBD1 (5 bases). V was cut by 10 bases and J by 3 bases, with 14 bases left in between. Germline-derived CDR1 and CDR2 are KGHDR and SFDVKD. CDR3 length: 13 residues. CDR3 DNA: TGTGCCACACGAGAGACAGCGGACACTGAAGCTTTCTTT. This codes for CATRETADTEAFF.

To note about this clonotype: This could be a read error, since a much larger clone is one nucleotide away. V and J are TRBV20-1 and TRBJ2-1; weak D call: TRBD2 (5 bases). This CDR3 contains 12 residues. CDR1 and CDR2 from the germline V gene are DFQATT and SNEGSKA (reference sequence). DNA of the CDR3: TGCAGTACTAGAGAAAACTACAATGAGCAGTTCTTC. Protein: CSTRENYNEQFF.

This chain connects TRBV5-6 to TRBJ1-1; 7 positions agree with TRBD1. With 5 bases clipped from V and 5 bases from J, the junction kept 15 bases outside the gene matches. The CDR3 contains 16 residues. Per the germline V gene, CDR1 is SGHDT and CDR2 is YYEEEE. CDR3 DNA sequence: TGTGCCAGCAGACCAGGGGGGGACTACCAAAATACTGAAGCTTTCTTT. This encodes CASRPGGDYQNTEAFF. Drawing the rest from reference TRBV5-6 and TRBJ1-1, the complete variable domain is DAGVTQSPTHLIKTRGQQVTLRCSPKSGHDTVSWYQQALGQGPQFIFQYYEEEERQRGNFPDRFSGHQFPNYSSELNVNALLLGDSALYLCASRPGGDYQNTEAFFGQGTRLTVV.

Comment on this clonotype: One end of the junction does not line up with germline, which may come from a read error. The chain employs TRBV6-1 and TRBJ1-4, with D possibly TRBD1 on 5 matching bases. This CDR3 region has 14 residues. Germline CDR1 and CDR2: MNHNS and SASEGT. Here the CDR3 DNA reads TGTGCCAGCAGTGAATGGGGCGAGGATGAAAAAGTGTTTTTT. This encodes CASSEWGEDEKVFF.

About this clonotype itself: A much larger clone differs from this one at a single base, so this may be a read error. V usage is TRBV5-4 and J usage is TRBJ2-2; no firm D call. In germline, CDR1 is SGHNT, CDR2 YYREEE (reference sequence). V lost 4 bases and J 4 bases, leaving 17 bases between the germline ends. The CDR3 covers 16 residues. The CDR3 DNA follows: TGTGCCAGCAGCCCGTACAACAAGGTGGGCACCGGGGAGCTGTTTTTT. Its translation is CASSPYNKVGTGELFF.

This chain links TRBV11-3 with TRBJ1-4; D is uncertain. CDR1 and CDR2 (germline): SGHNT, YENEEA. Trimming stripped 9 bases from V and 7 bases from J, with 21 bases between. This CDR3 comprises 15 residues. This CDR3 is CARVSKGREREKLFF. The CDR3 DNA sequence: TGTGCCAGAGTGTCTAAAGGACGGGAACGTGAAAAACTGTTTTTT.

Regarding this clonotype: Mismatch with germline at one junction end may stem from a read error. V gene TRBV6-1 combines with J gene TRBJ2-1; TRBD2 aligns across 10 bases. The length of the CDR3 is 15 residues. Germline CDR1 MNHNS, CDR2 SASEGT. In DNA, the CDR3 is TGTGCCAGCAACGGGAGCGGGGGGGGATACAATGAGCACTTCTTC. It specifies CASNGSGGGYNEHFF.

Of note for this clonotype: The junction and the germline gene differ at one end; a read error may be behind it. This chain joins TRBV6-5 and TRBJ2-1, with D unresolved. Per germline, CDR1 MNHEY and CDR2 SVGAGI. This CDR3 spans 14 amino acids. The CDR3 loop reads CASSYVIVANEQFF. DNA for the CDR3: TGTGCCAGTAGTTACGTCATTGTGGCCAATGAGCAGTTCTTC.

On this clonotype itself: One end of the junction does not line up with germline, which may come from a read error. The gene calls are TRBV11-2 and TRBJ2-2; 9 nucleotides agree with TRBD1. Per the germline V gene, CDR1 is SGHAT and CDR2 is FQNNGV. The CDR3 extends over 14 amino acids. CDR3 region: CASRGTGNTGKLLF. In nucleotides, the CDR3 is TGTGCCAGCCGCGGGACAGGGAACACCGGGAAGCTCTTATTT. The full variable domain, completed using reference TRBV11-2 and TRBJ2-2, is EAGVAQSPRYKIIEKRQSVAFWCNPISGHATLYWYQQILGQGPKLLIQFQNNGVVDDSQLPKDRFSAERLKGVDSTLKIQPAKLEDSAVYLCASRGTGNTGKLLFGEGSRLTVL.

The chain links TRBV11-2 to TRBJ2-2; TRBD1 matches 9 bases. CDR1 and CDR2 (germline): SGHAT, FQNNGV. CDR3 length: 14 residues. The CDR3 loop is CTNRGTGNTGKLFF. CDR3 bases: TGTACCAACCGCGGGACAGGGAACACAGGGAAGCTGTTTTTT.

A note on this clonotype: At one end the junction does not follow the germline gene, possibly because of a read error. This chain links TRBV4-2 with TRBJ2-7; possible D gene TRBD2, 5 bases. This CDR3 region has 12 residues. Germline V CDR1 and CDR2: LGHNA, YNFKEQ. The CDR3 region is CASSQECGEQHF. CDR3 coding DNA: TGTGCCAGCAGCCAAGAATGTGGGGAGCAGCACTTC.

The gene calls are TRBV10-3 and TRBJ2-5; no firm D call. The germline V gene encodes CDR1 ENHRY and CDR2 SYGVKD. V shed 11 bases and J shed 5 bases, with 15 bases lying between them. This CDR3 comprises 12 residues. Written as DNA, the CDR3 is TGTGCCCTCCGTGAGAATGAGGAGACCCAGTACTTC. Translated: CALRENEETQYF.

The rearrangement uses TRBV5-6 and TRBJ2-7, with TRBD2 as a possible D gene (7 bases). CDR3 length: 14 amino acids. With 8 bases removed from V and 3 bases from J, the gap between germline ends came to 18 bases. Germline V lookup: CDR1 SGHDT, CDR2 YYEEEE. This chain's CDR3 is CASGHRDYLYEQYV. The CDR3 coding sequence is TGTGCCAGTGGCCACAGGGACTACCTCTACGAGCAGTACGTC.

Remarks on this clonotype: One junction end does not reproduce the germline sequence, and a read error may be involved. Written as DNA, the CDR3 is TGTGCCAGCAGCTACTCGATCTGGGGACTAGCGAACAACGAGCAGTTCTTC. Translating it yields CASSYSIWGLANNEQFF. This chain joins TRBV6-5 and TRBJ2-1; 10 positions match TRBD2. The length of the CDR3 is 17 residues. The germline CDR1 and CDR2 sequences are MNHEY and SVGAGI.

The CDR3 is CASSQERNSSYEQYF. The CDR3 region has the DNA TGTGCCAGCAGCCAAGAGAGAAACAGCTCCTACGAGCAGTACTTC. The V gene is TRBV4-2, the J gene TRBJ2-7; D is unclear. CDR1 is LGHNA and CDR2 is YNFKEQ in the germline V gene. Trimming removed 0 bases from V and 0 bases from J, with 9 bases in between. CDR3 length: 15 residues.

This clonotype has only one observation. The CDR3 carries no conserved terminal phenylalanine or tryptophan, so it likely arises from a read error. This chain links TRBV5-1 with TRBJ1-1; unclear D gene. The CDR3 has 15 residues. Germline CDR1 SGHRS, CDR2 YFSETQ. V shed 0 bases and J shed 6 bases, with 15 bases lying between them. The CDR3 DNA follows: TGCGCCAGCAGCTTGGGGATGGGGTTCGGCGCTGAAGCTTTCTTG. Translated, it gives CASSLGMGFGAEAFL.

With respect to this clonotype: At one end, the junction sequence differs from germline, possibly due to a read error. This sequence joins TRBV29-1 and TRBJ2-1; 10 positions agree with TRBD2. Germline V gives CDR1 SQVTM, CDR2 ANQGSEA. The length of the CDR3 is 15 residues. In nucleotides, the CDR3 is TGTAACGTGGAGCTAGCGGGAGTAGTAAGTAATGAGCAGTTCTTC. Translated, it gives CNVELAGVVSNEQFF.

About this clonotype: Its ends do not fully match the called genes, so a read error is possible. V usage is TRBV20-1 and J usage is TRBJ2-2; a weak D match, TRBD2 (6 bases). The CDR3 has 15 residues. Per the germline V gene, CDR1 is DFQATT and CDR2 is SNEGSKA (reference sequence). The CDR3 DNA sequence: TGCAGTGCTAGTCCTTCCGGGGGAGTGACCGAGGAGCCGTTTTTT. It codes for CSASPSGGVTEEPFF.

This clonotype showed up just once. The junction does not match germline at one end; this may be a read error. The genes are TRBV7-9 and TRBJ2-1, with D possibly TRBD2 on 6 matching bases. CDR1 and CDR2 (germline): SEHNR, FQNEAQ (reference sequence). The CDR3 spans 15 residues. CDR3 loop: CAISLLVGGNYEQFF. The CDR3 DNA sequence: TGTGCCATCAGCTTATTAGTGGGAGGTAACTATGAGCAGTTCTTC.